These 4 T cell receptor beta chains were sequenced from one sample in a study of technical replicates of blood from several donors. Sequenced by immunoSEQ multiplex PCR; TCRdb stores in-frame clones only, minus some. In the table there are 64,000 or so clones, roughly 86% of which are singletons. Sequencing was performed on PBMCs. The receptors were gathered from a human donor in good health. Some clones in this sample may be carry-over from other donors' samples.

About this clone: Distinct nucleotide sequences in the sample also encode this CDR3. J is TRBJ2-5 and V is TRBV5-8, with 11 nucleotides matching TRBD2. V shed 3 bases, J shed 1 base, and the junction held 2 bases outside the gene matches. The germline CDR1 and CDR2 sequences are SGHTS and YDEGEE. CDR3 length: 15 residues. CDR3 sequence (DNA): TGTGCCAGCAGCTACGGGACTAGCGGCCAAGAGACCCAGTACTTC. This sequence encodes CASSYGTSGQETQYF.

The CDR3 region has the DNA TGTGCCAGCATTACGGACGAAGGGGACTACAATGAGCAGTTCTTC. Translating gives CASITDEGDYNEQFF. J is TRBJ2-1 and V is TRBV6-1; a weak D match, TRBD1 (5 bases). Germline loops: CDR1 MNHNS, CDR2 SASEGT. The CDR3 sequence is 15 residues long. V shed 7 bases and J shed 3 bases, with 16 bases lying between them.

This CDR3 reads CASSQTRPGTGYTF. DNA of the CDR3: TGTGCCAGCAGCCAGACCCGGCCCGGGACAGGTTATACCTTC. This rearrangement joins TRBV14 to TRBJ1-2, with 8 bases fitting TRBD1. CDR1 is SGHDN, CDR2 FVKESK, per germline. The trim removed 3 bases at V and 14 bases at J, leaving 14 bases unmatched. This CDR3 is 14 amino acids long.

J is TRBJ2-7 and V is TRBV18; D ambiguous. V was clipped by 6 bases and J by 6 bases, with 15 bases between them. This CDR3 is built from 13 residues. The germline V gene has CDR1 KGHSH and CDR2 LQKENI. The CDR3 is CASSSGDLSEQYF. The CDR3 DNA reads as TGTGCCAGCTCTTCTGGAGATTTAAGCGAGCAGTACTTC.